The clone carrying this T cell receptor (beta chain) was observed many times. The target antigen is unknown. The data stem from a study of T cells after yellow fever vaccination. Study-level points and caveats: Reappearing after the booster were most of the clones from primary vaccination (96% CD4, approximately 89% CD8). Weaker, the secondary response peaked sooner, at day 5 versus 15. It was a small share of clonotypes that appeared in both CD4 and CD8 compartments.

Trimming took off 2 bases at V and 3 bases at J, with 13 bases between the two ends. The CDR3 spans 15 residues. Germline values: CDR1 MGHRA, CDR2 YSYEKL. Making TCR cDNA involved 5'RACE template switching, which added UMIs and a universal primer site. Via MiXCR, TCRdb re-called the 5' RACE reads, giving one row per CDR3 protein. Among 78,000 or so distinct CDR3 sequences listed, more than 5.5% were seen once. The rearrangement links TRBV4-1 to TRBJ1-1; D not resolved. The sample was CD8+ T cells sorted from PBMCs, taken 9 to 11 days after the first yellow fever vaccination. This TCR was sampled from a man aged 18 to 29 who received the YFV17D yellow fever vaccine. The CDR3 here is CASSQSVTADTEAFF. CDR3 coding DNA: TGCGCCAGCAGCCAAAGTGTAACAGCAGACACTGAAGCTTTCTTT.